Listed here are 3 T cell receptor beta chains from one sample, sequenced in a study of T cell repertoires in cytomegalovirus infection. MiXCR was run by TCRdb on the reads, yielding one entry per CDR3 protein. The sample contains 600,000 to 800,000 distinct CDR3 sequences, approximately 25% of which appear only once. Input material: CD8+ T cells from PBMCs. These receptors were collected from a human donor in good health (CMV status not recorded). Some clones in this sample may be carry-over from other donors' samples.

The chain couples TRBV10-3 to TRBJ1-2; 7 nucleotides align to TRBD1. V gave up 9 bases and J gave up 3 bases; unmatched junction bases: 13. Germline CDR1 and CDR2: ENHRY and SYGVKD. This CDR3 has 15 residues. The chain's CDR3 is CAIPKRQGTDYGYTF. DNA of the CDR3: TGTGCCATTCCAAAGCGACAAGGGACAGACTATGGCTACACCTTC.

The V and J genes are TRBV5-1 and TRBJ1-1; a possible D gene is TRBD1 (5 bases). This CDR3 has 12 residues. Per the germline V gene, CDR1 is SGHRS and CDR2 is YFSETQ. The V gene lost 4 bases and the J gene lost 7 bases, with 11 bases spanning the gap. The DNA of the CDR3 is TGCGCCAGCAGCGACGACAGCCATGAAGCTTTCTTT. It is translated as CASSDDSHEAFF.

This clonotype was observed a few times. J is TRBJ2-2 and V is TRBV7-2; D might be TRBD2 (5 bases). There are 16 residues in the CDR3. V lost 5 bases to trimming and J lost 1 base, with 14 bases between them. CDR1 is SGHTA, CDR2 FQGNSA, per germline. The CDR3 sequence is CASSSPDSGNTGELFF. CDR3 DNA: TGTGCCAGCAGCAGCCCGGACTCGGGGAACACCGGGGAGCTGTTTTTT.